A selection of T cell receptor beta chains follows, all from one sample in a study of chemoradiotherapy in HPV16-positive cancers. Measured with immunoSEQ multiplex PCR; TCRdb has only the in-frame clones, and not every one. This sample yields more than 20,000 clones, of which roughly nine tenths are seen a single time; about 4.5% belongs to the top ten. Sample: blood, taken from a patient who underwent chemoradiotherapy. The receptors come from a human donor with HPV-associated anogenital cancer. CDR3s include the opening cysteine and the closing phenylalanine or tryptophan. Each record gives: V gene, clone size, CDR3 length, J gene, D gene, CDR3 protein, CDR3 DNA. D genes are given only for firm matches. Clone size appears in some rows only: once, few, many, or a class for an expanded clone.

V gene: TRBV5-1
clone size: few
CDR3 length: 16
J gene: TRBJ2-1
D gene: TRBD2
CDR3 protein: CASSSDPGLAVHEQFF
CDR3 DNA: TGCGCCAGCAGCTCTGACCCGGGACTAGCGGTACACGAGCAGTTCTTC

V gene: TRBV9
clone size: .
CDR3 length: 16
J gene: TRBJ2-7
D gene: .
CDR3 protein: CASSADPRQRAYEQYF
CDR3 DNA: TGTGCCAGCAGCGCCGACCCCCGACAGCGGGCATACGAGCAGTACTTC

V gene: TRBV19
clone size: .
CDR3 length: 13
J gene: TRBJ2-3
D gene: TRBD1
CDR3 protein: CASSIQGADTQYF
CDR3 DNA: TGTGCCAGTAGTATACAGGGGGCCGATACGCAGTATTTT

V gene: TRBV30
clone size: .
CDR3 length: 16
J gene: TRBJ1-1
D gene: .
CDR3 protein: CAWSPPWGLLNTEAFF
CDR3 DNA: TGTGCCTGGAGTCCTCCCTGGGGACTCCTGAACACTGAAGCTTTCTTT

V gene: TRBV25-1
clone size: .
CDR3 length: 15
J gene: TRBJ1-4
D gene: .
CDR3 protein: CASSPRGEVSEKLFF
CDR3 DNA: TGTGCCAGCAGTCCCCGGGGGGAAGTAAGTGAAAAACTGTTTTTT

V gene: TRBV7-7
clone size: .
CDR3 length: 14
J gene: TRBJ2-7
D gene: TRBD1
CDR3 protein: CASSPGTGAYEQYF
CDR3 DNA: TGTGCTAGCAGCCCCGGGACAGGGGCCTACGAGCAGTACTTC

V gene: TRBV5-1
clone size: .
CDR3 length: 15
J gene: TRBJ1-4
D gene: TRBD1
CDR3 protein: CASSVNRGRNEKLFF
CDR3 DNA: TGCGCCAGCAGCGTCAACAGGGGGCGCAATGAAAAACTGTTTTTT

V gene: TRBV9
clone size: .
CDR3 length: 15
J gene: TRBJ2-1
D gene: TRBD2
CDR3 protein: CASSVGEREGGEQFF
CDR3 DNA: TGTGCCAGCAGCGTAGGGGAGCGGGAGGGAGGTGAGCAGTTCTTC

V gene: TRBV19
clone size: .
CDR3 length: 13
J gene: TRBJ2-2
D gene: TRBD2
CDR3 protein: CASKTSGTGELFF
CDR3 DNA: TGTGCCAGTAAGACTAGCGGGACCGGGGAGCTGTTTTTT

V gene: TRBV5-4
clone size: .
CDR3 length: 16
J gene: TRBJ2-6
D gene: .
CDR3 protein: CASSLGLLSGANVLTF
CDR3 DNA: TGTGCCAGCAGCTTGGGACTGCTCTCTGGGGCCAACGTCCTGACTTTC

V gene: TRBV25-1
clone size: few
CDR3 length: 15
J gene: TRBJ2-7
D gene: TRBD1
CDR3 protein: CASRDSTGGVDEQYF
CDR3 DNA: TGTGCCAGCAGGGACTCGACAGGGGGCGTGGACGAGCAGTACTTC

V gene: TRBV27
clone size: .
CDR3 length: 11
J gene: TRBJ2-7
D gene: .
CDR3 protein: CASGPQYEQYF
CDR3 DNA: TGTGCCAGCGGCCCACAGTACGAGCAGTACTTC

V gene: TRBV11-1
clone size: few
CDR3 length: 14
J gene: TRBJ2-7
D gene: .
CDR3 protein: CASSLGREPYEQYF
CDR3 DNA: TGTGCCAGCAGCTTGGGAAGGGAGCCCTACGAGCAGTACTTC

V gene: TRBV5-4
clone size: medium-sized
CDR3 length: 14
J gene: TRBJ2-7
D gene: .
CDR3 protein: CASSLEQGPYEQYF
CDR3 DNA: TGTGCCAGCAGCTTGGAGCAGGGACCCTACGAGCAGTACTTC

V gene: TRBV6-5
clone size: .
CDR3 length: 13
J gene: TRBJ2-7
D gene: TRBD2
CDR3 protein: CASSYGLATEQYF
CDR3 DNA: TGTGCCAGCAGTTACGGACTAGCGACCGAGCAGTACTTC

V gene: TRBV2
clone size: once
CDR3 length: 14
J gene: TRBJ2-1
D gene: .
CDR3 protein: CASAYSISYNEQFF
CDR3 DNA: TGTGCCAGCGCTTACTCCATTTCCTACAATGAGCAGTTCTTC

V gene: TRBV7-2
clone size: .
CDR3 length: 14
J gene: TRBJ2-7
D gene: TRBD2
CDR3 protein: CASSLGSGGREQYF
CDR3 DNA: TGTGCCAGCAGCTTAGGTAGCGGGGGCCGGGAGCAGTACTTC

V gene: TRBV15
clone size: .
CDR3 length: 14
J gene: TRBJ2-5
D gene: .
CDR3 protein: CATSSLGTQETQYF
CDR3 DNA: TGTGCCACCAGCTCCCTCGGGACACAAGAGACCCAGTACTTC

V gene: TRBV9
clone size: .
CDR3 length: 14
J gene: TRBJ2-2
D gene: .
CDR3 protein: CASSEGPSTGELFF
CDR3 DNA: TGTGCCAGCAGCGAGGGACCGAGCACCGGGGAGCTGTTTTTT

V gene: TRBV29-1
clone size: once
CDR3 length: 13
J gene: TRBJ2-5
D gene: TRBD1
CDR3 protein: CSVEVGQGETQYF
CDR3 DNA: TGCAGCGTTGAAGTAGGACAGGGAGAGACCCAGTACTTC

V gene: TRBV11-3
clone size: once
CDR3 length: 13
J gene: TRBJ2-3
D gene: .
CDR3 protein: CASSLNQADTQYF
CDR3 DNA: TGTGCCAGCAGCTTAAATCAGGCAGATACGCAGTATTTT

V gene: TRBV19
clone size: few
CDR3 length: 17
J gene: TRBJ2-6
D gene: TRBD2
CDR3 protein: CASSPGTKSSGANVLTF
CDR3 DNA: TGTGCCAGTAGTCCCGGGACTAAGAGCTCTGGGGCCAACGTCCTGACTTTC

V gene: TRBV15
clone size: .
CDR3 length: 14
J gene: TRBJ2-2
D gene: TRBD2
CDR3 protein: CATSLLAGTGELFF
CDR3 DNA: TGTGCCACCAGCCTACTAGCGGGCACCGGGGAGCTGTTTTTT

V gene: TRBV7-9
clone size: once
CDR3 length: 16
J gene: TRBJ1-5
D gene: .
CDR3 protein: CASSLAGATHNQPQHF
CDR3 DNA: TGTGCCAGCAGCTTAGCGGGGGCGACCCACAATCAGCCCCAGCATTTT

V gene: TRBV7-9
clone size: once
CDR3 length: 13
J gene: TRBJ1-1
D gene: .
CDR3 protein: CASSPPENTEAFF
CDR3 DNA: TGTGCCAGCAGCCCCCCAGAAAACACTGAAGCTTTCTTT

V gene: TRBV4-2
clone size: .
CDR3 length: 15
J gene: TRBJ2-5
D gene: TRBD2
CDR3 protein: CASSQRTPGGETQYF
CDR3 DNA: TGTGCCAGCAGCCAGAGGACTCCGGGAGGAGAGACCCAGTACTTC

V gene: TRBV9
clone size: .
CDR3 length: 15
J gene: TRBJ2-2
D gene: TRBD1
CDR3 protein: CASSVRTGNTGELFF
CDR3 DNA: TGTGCCAGCAGCGTCAGGACAGGGAACACCGGGGAGCTGTTTTTT

V gene: TRBV7-8
clone size: few
CDR3 length: 15
J gene: TRBJ2-7
D gene: .
CDR3 protein: CASSLGRRDSNEQYF
CDR3 DNA: TGTGCCAGCAGCTTAGGCCGACGGGATTCGAACGAGCAGTACTTC

V gene: TRBV10-1
clone size: .
CDR3 length: 15
J gene: TRBJ2-3
D gene: .
CDR3 protein: CASSESGESTDTQYF
CDR3 DNA: TGCGCCAGCAGTGAGTCGGGAGAAAGCACAGATACGCAGTATTTT

V gene: TRBV7-8
clone size: .
CDR3 length: 14
J gene: TRBJ1-5
D gene: TRBD1
CDR3 protein: CASRRQGFNQPQHF
CDR3 DNA: TGTGCCAGCAGGCGACAGGGGTTCAATCAGCCCCAGCATTTT

V gene: TRBV5-1
clone size: .
CDR3 length: 15
J gene: TRBJ1-1
D gene: TRBD1
CDR3 protein: CASSLEGGADTEAFF
CDR3 DNA: TGCGCCAGCAGCTTGGAAGGGGGCGCGGACACTGAAGCTTTCTTT